The 2 T cell receptor beta chains given below trace back to one sample, sequenced in a study of beta chain features in type 1 diabetes. These receptors are not linked to any known antigen. Every bit of the isolated RNA underwent reverse transcription, so sequencing read expressed TCRB transcripts. Only in-frame clones appear in the TCRdb table, and some are missing; sequencing was by immunoSEQ multiplex PCR. The data hold around 310,000 clones, with roughly 14% observed a single time. General study results and limits: All four CD4+ subsets of Type 1 diabetes patients contained TCRB CDR3s that were moderately but significantly shorter.

Sequencing was done on a sample of naive CD4+ T cells from blood. These receptors were collected from a young woman with type 1 diabetes.

This clone was picked up a small number of times. This chain joins TRBV28 and TRBJ2-5, with D perhaps matching TRBD2 (6 bases). Germline lookup yields CDR1 MDHEN and CDR2 SYDVKM. The CDR3 consists of 15 residues. The V and J ends lost 3 bases and 4 bases respectively, with 15 bases between them. The CDR3 reads CASSFGALAGETQYF. As DNA, the CDR3 is TGTGCCAGCAGTTTTGGGGCACTAGCTGGAGAGACCCAGTACTTC. Full variable domain (missing parts from reference TRBV28 and TRBJ2-5): DVKVTQSSRYLVKRTGEKVFLECVQDMDHENMFWYRQDPGLGLRLIYFSYDVKMKEKGDIPEGYSVSREKKERFSLILESASTNQTSMYLCASSFGALAGETQYFGPGTRLLVL.

In its sample, this clone was seen a few times. The CDR3 here is CASSLVRETQYF. CDR3 bases: TGTGCCAGCAGCCTAGTTAGAGAGACCCAGTACTTC. The gene calls are TRBV14 and TRBJ2-5, with unresolved D. Germline CDR1 reads SGHDN; CDR2 reads FVKESK. V was shortened by 4 bases and J by 4 bases, with 7 bases between the two germline ends. The CDR3 covers 12 residues.